These 13 T cell receptor beta chains were all obtained from the same sample, sequenced in a study of molecular identifiers for immune sequencing clone quantification. Using its own MiXCR run on the PCR reads, TCRdb lists one record per CDR3 protein. The sample carries more than 450,000 distinct CDR3 sequences, about 25% recorded once. The sample was naive CD8+ T cells from blood, with Jurkat cell RNA spiked in. Subset reported: FACS-sorted CD8+CD4-CCR7+CD45RA+ naive T cells. Receptor source: a human donor in good health. Some libraries in this study had Jurkat cell RNA spiked in.

The chain combines TRBV6-5 with TRBJ2-7; 8 bases match TRBD1. Germline values: CDR1 MNHEY, CDR2 SVGAGI. V was clipped by 5 bases and J by 2 bases; unmatched bases: 11. The CDR3 consists of 16 residues. CDR3 sequence (DNA): TGTGCCAGCAGTCAGGGAGTTGGGACAGGAGCCTACGAGCAGTACTTC. Translation gives CASSQGVGTGAYEQYF.

The genes are TRBV27 and TRBJ2-7; 7 bases align to TRBD1. In germline, CDR1 is MNHEY, CDR2 SMNVEV (reference sequence). With 5 bases clipped from V and 3 bases from J, the junction kept 7 bases outside the gene matches. The CDR3 sequence is 14 residues long. CDR3 sequence: CASSLLGQDYEQYF. DNA of the CDR3: TGTGCCAGCAGTCTATTAGGACAGGACTACGAGCAGTACTTC.

The chain employs TRBV3-2 and TRBJ1-4; the tabulated D call, TRBD1, remains unverified against the DNA. TRBV3-2 is a listed pseudogene. The CDR3 is made up of 16 amino acids. The CDR3, as DNA: TGTGCCAGCAGCCAAGAACGGACAGTTAGGGATTCTCGGGAAGTTTTT. Translation gives CASSQERTVRDSREVF.

The chain uses TRBV6-2 or TRBV6-3 and TRBJ1-2; tentatively, D is TRBD1 (5 bases). V lost 5 bases to trimming and J lost 4 bases, with 17 bases between them. CDR3 length: 15 residues. Germline CDR1 MNHEY, CDR2 SVGEGT. CDR3 protein: CASSNDYRSFYGYTF. The CDR3 nucleotides read TGTGCCAGCAGTAACGACTACAGGAGTTTCTATGGCTACACCTTC.

Remarks on this clonotype: One end of the junction is discordant with germline, which a read error may explain. V is TRBV7-9 and J is TRBJ1-5; maybe TRBD1 (5 bases). This CDR3 contains 12 residues. CDR1 is SEHNR and CDR2 is FQNEAQ in the germline V gene (reference sequence). The CDR3 sequence: CTSSSRGQPQHF. For the CDR3, the DNA is TGTACCAGCAGCTCCCGGGGGCAGCCCCAGCATTTT.

A few counts support this clonotype. CDR3 nucleotide sequence: TGTGCCACCAGTGACGATGGGCCATACAATCAGCCCCAGCATTTT. It codes for CATSDDGPYNQPQHF. This chain joins TRBV24-1 and TRBJ1-5; D uncertain. CDR3 length: 15 amino acids. Per the germline V gene, CDR1 is KGHDR and CDR2 is SFDVKD. V was shortened by 4 bases and J by 3 bases, with 12 bases between the two germline ends.

J is TRBJ2-3 and V is TRBV28; 7 bases are shared with TRBD1. The CDR3 extends over 18 amino acids. Losses at the gene ends were 2 bases for V and 0 bases for J; bases not matched to a gene: 11. Germline V gene sequence: CDR1 MDHEN, CDR2 SYDVKM. CDR3 residues: CASSLQRLTGKSTDTQYF. DNA of the CDR3: TGTGCCAGCAGTTTACAACGGCTGACAGGGAAAAGCACAGATACGCAGTATTTT.

This clonotype was counted at least ten times. V usage is TRBV14 and J usage is TRBJ2-7; D possibly matches TRBD1 or TRBD2 (6 bases each). The germline V gene encodes CDR1 SGHDN and CDR2 FVKESK. The V end was cut by 0 bases, the J end by 4 bases, with 13 bases between. The CDR3 loop spans 15 amino acids. This chain's CDR3 is CASSQDRGDGYEQYF. CDR3 sequence (DNA): TGTGCCAGCAGCCAAGATAGGGGGGACGGGTACGAGCAGTACTTC.

This clonotype was counted between two and nine times. The chain joins TRBV3-1 to TRBJ2-5; 11 bases align to TRBD2. The J segment lost 3 bases and the V segment lost 3 bases, leaving 9 bases of the junction unmatched. The germline CDR1 and CDR2 sequences are LGHDT and YNNKEL (reference sequence). This CDR3 region has 17 residues. The CDR3 DNA is TGTGCCAGCAGCCATCCACCCGGGACTAGCGGAGAAGAGACCCAGTACTTC. Encoded protein: CASSHPPGTSGEETQYF.

Turning to this clonotype: This may be a read error, as it is one base from a much larger clone. The chain employs TRBV4-3 and TRBJ2-3; 8 bases are shared with TRBD2. Germline lookup yields CDR1 LGHNA and CDR2 YSLEER. Trimming removed 0 bases from V and 4 bases from J; junction bases left unmatched: 6. The CDR3 is 16 amino acids. CDR3 sequence reads: CASSQDKAGGADTQYF. The CDR3 DNA reads as TGCGCCAGCAGCCAAGATAAGGCGGGAGGCGCAGATACGCAGTATTTT.

As DNA, the CDR3 is TGCAGTGCTAGACGGGCGACAGGTACCGAGCAGTACTTC. Protein sequence: CSARRATGTEQYF. This chain uses TRBV20-1 with TRBJ2-7; D possibly corresponds to TRBD1 (6 bases). CDR1 is DFQATT and CDR2 is SNEGSKA in the germline V gene (reference sequence). The V end was cut by 2 bases, the J end by 6 bases, with 14 bases between. The CDR3 loop spans 13 amino acids.

As for this clonotype: This may be a read error: a much more frequent sequence differs by one nucleotide. The chain uses TRBV7-9 and TRBJ2-3, with D hard to call. Germline V lookup: CDR1 SEHNR, CDR2 FQNEAQ (reference sequence). CDR3 length: 15 residues. CDR3 DNA: TGTGTCAGCAGCCCCTCGATCGGGTTCACAGATACGCAGTATTTT. As protein: CVSSPSIGFTDTQYF.

Many counts were recorded for this clonotype. CDR3 loop: CASSSGTSSETQYF. The CDR3 nucleotides read TGTGCCAGCAGCTCTGGGACTAGCAGTGAGACCCAGTACTTC. The V gene is TRBV7-9, the J gene TRBJ2-5; 9 bases are a match to TRBD2. After removal of 4 bases from V and 5 bases from J, the junction contained 5 bases not matched to a gene. The CDR3 is 14 residues long. Germline V gives CDR1 SEHNR, CDR2 FQNEAQ (reference sequence).